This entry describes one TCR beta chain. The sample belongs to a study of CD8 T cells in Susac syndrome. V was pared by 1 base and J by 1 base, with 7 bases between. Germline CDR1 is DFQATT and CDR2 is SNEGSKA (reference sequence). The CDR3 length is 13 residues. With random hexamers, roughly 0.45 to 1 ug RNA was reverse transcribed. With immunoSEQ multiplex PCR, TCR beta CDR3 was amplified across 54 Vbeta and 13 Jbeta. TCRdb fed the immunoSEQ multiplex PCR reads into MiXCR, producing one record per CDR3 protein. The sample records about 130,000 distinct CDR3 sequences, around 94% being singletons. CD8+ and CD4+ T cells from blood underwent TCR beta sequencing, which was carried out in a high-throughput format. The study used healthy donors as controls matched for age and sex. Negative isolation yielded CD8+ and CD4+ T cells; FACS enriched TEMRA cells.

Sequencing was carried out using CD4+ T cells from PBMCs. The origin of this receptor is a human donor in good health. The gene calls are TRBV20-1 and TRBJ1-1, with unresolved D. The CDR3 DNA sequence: TGCAGTGCTAGAGTATCCCCGAACACTGAAGCTTTCTTT. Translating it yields CSARVSPNTEAFF.